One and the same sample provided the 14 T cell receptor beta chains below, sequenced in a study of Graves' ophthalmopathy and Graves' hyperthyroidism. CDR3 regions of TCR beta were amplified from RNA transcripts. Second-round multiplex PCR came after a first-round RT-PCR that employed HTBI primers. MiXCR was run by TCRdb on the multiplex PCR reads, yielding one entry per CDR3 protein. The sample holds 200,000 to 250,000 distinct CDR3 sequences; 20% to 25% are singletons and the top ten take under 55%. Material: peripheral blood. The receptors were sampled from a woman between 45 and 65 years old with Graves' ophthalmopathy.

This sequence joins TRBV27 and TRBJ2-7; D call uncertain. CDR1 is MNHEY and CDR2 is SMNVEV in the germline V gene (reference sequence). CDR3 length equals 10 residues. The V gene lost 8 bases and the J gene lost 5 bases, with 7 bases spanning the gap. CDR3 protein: CASGWDEQYF. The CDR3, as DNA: TGTGCCAGCGGGTGGGACGAGCAGTACTTC.

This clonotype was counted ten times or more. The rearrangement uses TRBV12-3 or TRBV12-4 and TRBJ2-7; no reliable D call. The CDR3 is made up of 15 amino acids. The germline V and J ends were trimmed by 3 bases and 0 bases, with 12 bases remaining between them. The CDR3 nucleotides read TGTGCCAGCAGTTTCCTCGTTAGTAGCTCCTACGAGCAGTACTTC. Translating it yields CASSFLVSSSYEQYF.

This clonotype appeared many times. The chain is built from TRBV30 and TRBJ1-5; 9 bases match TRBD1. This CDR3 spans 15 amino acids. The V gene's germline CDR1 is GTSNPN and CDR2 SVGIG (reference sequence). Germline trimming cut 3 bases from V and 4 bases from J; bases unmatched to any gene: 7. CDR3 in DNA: TGTGCCTGGAGATCCCCTGACAGGGGGAATCAGCCCCAGCATTTT. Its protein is CAWRSPDRGNQPQHF.

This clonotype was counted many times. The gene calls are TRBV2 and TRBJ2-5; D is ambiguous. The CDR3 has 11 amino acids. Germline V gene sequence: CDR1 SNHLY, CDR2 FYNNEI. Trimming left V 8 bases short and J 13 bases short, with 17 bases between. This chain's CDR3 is CASAREAKGYF. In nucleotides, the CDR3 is TGTGCCAGCGCGAGAGAGGCGAAGGGGTACTTC.

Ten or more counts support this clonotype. In DNA form, the CDR3 reads TGCAGTGCTAAGGGGGGGAACACTGAAGCTTTCTTT. This gives the protein CSAKGGNTEAFF. The V call is TRBV20-1, the J call TRBJ1-1; weak D call: TRBD1 (6 bases). The germline V gene has CDR1 DFQATT and CDR2 SNEGSKA (reference sequence). Trimming took 4 bases from V and 1 from J, leaving 7 bases between them. This CDR3 comprises 12 residues.

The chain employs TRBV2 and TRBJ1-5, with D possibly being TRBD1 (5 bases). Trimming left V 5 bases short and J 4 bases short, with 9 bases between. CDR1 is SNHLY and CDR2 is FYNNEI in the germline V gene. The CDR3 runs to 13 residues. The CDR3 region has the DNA TGTGCCAGCAGTAACAGGAAGAATCAGCCCCAGCATTTT. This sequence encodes CASSNRKNQPQHF. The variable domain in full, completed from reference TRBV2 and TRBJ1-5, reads EPEVTQTPSHQVTQMGQEVILRCVPISNHLYFYWYRQILGQKVEFLVSFYNNEISEKSEIFDDQFSVERPDGSNFTLKIRSTKLEDSAMYFCASSNRKNQPQHFGDGTRLSIL.

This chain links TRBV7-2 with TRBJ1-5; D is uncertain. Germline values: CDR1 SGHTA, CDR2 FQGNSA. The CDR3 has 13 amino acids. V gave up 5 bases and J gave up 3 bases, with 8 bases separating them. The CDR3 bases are TGTGCCAGCAGCCACAACCCCAATCAGCCCCAGCATTTT. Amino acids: CASSHNPNQPQHF.

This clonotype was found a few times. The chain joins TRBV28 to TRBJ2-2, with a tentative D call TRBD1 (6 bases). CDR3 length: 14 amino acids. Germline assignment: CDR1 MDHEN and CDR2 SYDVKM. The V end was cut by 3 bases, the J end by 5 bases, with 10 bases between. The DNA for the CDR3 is TGTGCCAGCAGTTTGAGGGGGAGTACCGGGGAGCTGTTTTTT. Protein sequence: CASSLRGSTGELFF. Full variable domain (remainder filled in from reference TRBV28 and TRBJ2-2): DVKVTQSSRYLVKRTGEKVFLECVQDMDHENMFWYRQDPGLGLRLIYFSYDVKMKEKGDIPEGYSVSREKKERFSLILESASTNQTSMYLCASSLRGSTGELFFGEGSRLTVL.

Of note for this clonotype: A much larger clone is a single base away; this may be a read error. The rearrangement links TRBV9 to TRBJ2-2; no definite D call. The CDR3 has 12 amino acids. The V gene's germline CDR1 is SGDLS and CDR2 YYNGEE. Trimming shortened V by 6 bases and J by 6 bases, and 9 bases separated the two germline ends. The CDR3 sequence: CASTPWAGELFF. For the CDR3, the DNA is TGTGCCAGCACGCCCTGGGCCGGGGAGCTGTTTTTT.

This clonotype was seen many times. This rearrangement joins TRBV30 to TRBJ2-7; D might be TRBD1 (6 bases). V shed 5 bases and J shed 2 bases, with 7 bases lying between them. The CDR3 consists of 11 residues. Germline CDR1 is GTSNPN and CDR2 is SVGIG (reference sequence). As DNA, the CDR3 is TGTGCCTGGGGACAGACCTACGAGCAGTACTTC. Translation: CAWGQTYEQYF.

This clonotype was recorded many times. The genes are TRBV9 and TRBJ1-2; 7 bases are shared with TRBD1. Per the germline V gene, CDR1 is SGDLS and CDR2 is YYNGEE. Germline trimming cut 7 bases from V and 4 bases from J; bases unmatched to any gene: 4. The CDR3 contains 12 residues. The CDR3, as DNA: TGTGCCAGCCAGGGGGTCGGCTATGGCTACACCTTC. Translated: CASQGVGYGYTF. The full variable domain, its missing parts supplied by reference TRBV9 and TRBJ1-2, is DSGVTQTPKHLITATGQRVTLRCSPRSGDLSVYWYQQSLDQGLQFLIQYYNGEERAKGNILERFSAQQFPDLHSELNLSSLELGDSALYFCASQGVGYGYTFGSGTRLTVV.

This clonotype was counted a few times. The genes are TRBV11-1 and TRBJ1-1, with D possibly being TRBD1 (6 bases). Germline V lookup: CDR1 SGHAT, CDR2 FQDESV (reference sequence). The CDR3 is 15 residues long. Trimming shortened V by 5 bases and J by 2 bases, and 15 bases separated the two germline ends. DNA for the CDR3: TGTGCCAGCAGCATCAGACAGGCCCTAAACACTGAAGCTTTCTTT. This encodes CASSIRQALNTEAFF.

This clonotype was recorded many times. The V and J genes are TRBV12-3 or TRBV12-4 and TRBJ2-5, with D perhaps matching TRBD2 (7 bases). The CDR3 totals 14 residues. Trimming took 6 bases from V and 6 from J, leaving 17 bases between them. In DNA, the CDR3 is TGTGCCAGCAGCCGGGGTGGGGGGGCGAAGACCCAGTACTTC. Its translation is CASSRGGGAKTQYF.

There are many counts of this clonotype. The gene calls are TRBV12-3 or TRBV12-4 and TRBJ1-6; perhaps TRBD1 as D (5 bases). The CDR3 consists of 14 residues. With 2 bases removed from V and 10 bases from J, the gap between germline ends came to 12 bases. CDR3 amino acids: CASSLMGVESPLHF. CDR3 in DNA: TGTGCCAGCAGTTTAATGGGGGTTGAATCACCCCTCCACTTT.